A selection of T cell receptor beta chains follows, all from one sample in a study of cytomegalovirus exposure and HLA in healthy donors. Profiling relied on immunoSEQ multiplex PCR, and the TCRdb table lists in-frame clones only, not all of them. The table lists around 78,000 clones, 65% to 80% of them singletons. Material for sequencing was PBMCs. These receptors came from a woman in her forties in good health and CMV-seropositive. CDR3s include the opening cysteine and the closing phenylalanine or tryptophan. D genes are given only for firm matches. Part of the rows lack a size; the others show once, few, many or a class for expanded clones.

TRBV28	TRBJ1-2	-	many	TGTGCCAGCAGTTTCAACAGGGCCAACTATGGCTACACCTTC	CASSFNRANYGYTF
TRBV7-6	TRBJ1-6	-	-	TGTGCCAGCAGCCCACAATATTCACCCCTCCACTTT	CASSPQYSPLHF
TRBV28	TRBJ1-2	-	-	TGTGCTTCCGCGGCAATTAACTATGGCTACACCTTC	CASAAINYGYTF
TRBV27	TRBJ2-5	-	once	TGTGCCAGCAGTTTATCTATCGGACACGTCAGGGAGACCCAGTACTTC	CASSLSIGHVRETQYF
TRBV9	TRBJ2-7	TRBD1	-	TGTGCCAGCAGCCCCGGACAGGGGGTGTCGTACGAGCAGTACTTC	CASSPGQGVSYEQYF
TRBV5-6	TRBJ2-7	-	few	TGTGCCAGCAGCTTTTTCGGTCTTGAGCAGTACTTC	CASSFFGLEQYF
TRBV5-6	TRBJ2-7	-	-	TGTGCCAGCAGCTTTCTCCAGGACTATCTTTACGAGCAGTACTTC	CASSFLQDYLYEQYF
TRBV9	TRBJ2-3	TRBD1	-	TGTGCCAGCAGCAAAGCCAGGGGGCTGGCAGATACGCAGTATTTT	CASSKARGLADTQYF
TRBV30	TRBJ2-7	-	-	TGTGCCTGGACCGAAGCAGGACAGACCTACGAGCAGTACTTC	CAWTEAGQTYEQYF
TRBV13	TRBJ2-7	TRBD1	-	TGTGCCAGCAGCTTGAGGCAGGGGGCAACAGTCGACGAGCAGTACTTC	CASSLRQGATVDEQYF
TRBV5-4	TRBJ1-2	-	-	TGTGCCAGCAGTTCCCAGGGTAGGGGCTACACCTTC	CASSSQGRGYTF
TRBV30	TRBJ2-7	-	-	TGTGCCTGGATGGTCTCAGTCTACGAGCAGTACTTC	CAWMVSVYEQYF
TRBV2	TRBJ1-2	-	-	TGTGCCAGCAGTGACGGGACACACTATGGCTACACCTTC	CASSDGTHYGYTF
TRBV28	TRBJ1-5	TRBD1	-	TGTGCCAGCAACCCGGGACAGGGCATCAATCAGCCCCAGCATTTT	CASNPGQGINQPQHF
TRBV7-2	TRBJ1-1	-	once	TGTGCCAGCAGCTTAACTTCCTGGGGCGCAGGAACTGAAGCTTTCTTT	CASSLTSWGAGTEAFF
TRBV30	TRBJ1-2	-	-	TGTGCCTGGAGAGAGCGGGGTAATCGCTATGGCTACACCTTC	CAWRERGNRYGYTF
TRBV5-4	TRBJ1-4	TRBD1	-	TGTGCCAGCAGACCAGGACAGGTCTTTGCGGATGAAAAACTGTTTTTT	CASRPGQVFADEKLFF
TRBV18	TRBJ1-5	-	-	TGTGCCAGCTCACTCTTGAATCAGCCCCAGCATTTT	CASSLLNQPQHF
TRBV7-9	TRBJ1-5	-	-	TGTGCCAGCAGCTCCGACGGAGATCAGCCCCAGCATTTT	CASSSDGDQPQHF
TRBV2	TRBJ2-2	-	-	TGTGCCAGCAGTGAAACAGGGACCGGGGAGCTGTTTTTT	CASSETGTGELFF
TRBV5-8	TRBJ2-7	-	-	TGTGCCAGCAGTGAAAGGCAGGGCATTTACGAGCAGTACTTC	CASSERQGIYEQYF
TRBV19	TRBJ1-1	TRBD1	-	TGTGCCAGTCTCCCCACAGGGGGAACTGAAGCTTTCTTT	CASLPTGGTEAFF
TRBV28	TRBJ1-5	-	-	TGTGCCAGCAGTTTAGATGGGAGTAGCAATCAGCCCCAGCATTTT	CASSLDGSSNQPQHF
TRBV6-6	TRBJ1-1	-	-	TGTGCCAGCAGTTACAGGGGTATGAACACTGAAGCTTTCTTT	CASSYRGMNTEAFF
TRBV29-1	TRBJ1-4	-	-	TGCAGCGTTGGGCGGGGGAGTGCAACTAATGAAAAACTGTTTTTT	CSVGRGSATNEKLFF
TRBV4-2	TRBJ2-7	TRBD1	-	TGTGCCAGCAGCCAAGATGTTGTTTTGACAGGGGGCAAGTACGAGCAGTACTTC	CASSQDVVLTGGKYEQYF
TRBV14	TRBJ1-5	TRBD1	-	TGTGCCAGCTCACAGGGGGGAAGCAATCAGCCCCAGCATTTT	CASSQGGSNQPQHF
TRBV5-1	TRBJ2-2	-	-	TGCGCCAGCAGCCCCGAAGTGACAAACACCGGGGAGCTGTTTTTT	CASSPEVTNTGELFF
TRBV2	TRBJ1-4	-	-	TGTGCCAGCGGAGGGGGGGAGAGAGAAAAACTGTTTTTT	CASGGGEREKLFF
TRBV5-6	TRBJ2-5	TRBD2	many	TGTGCCAGCAGCTTCGCGGGAGGCCGAGAGACCCAGTACTTC	CASSFAGGRETQYF
TRBV14	TRBJ1-2	TRBD1	-	TGTGCCAGCAGCCAAAGCGGGACAGGTTCGGCGTTC	CASSQSGTGSAF
TRBV5-6	TRBJ2-1	TRBD2	-	TGTGCCAGCAGCTCGGGGACTACCTCCTACAATGAGCAGTTCTTC	CASSSGTTSYNEQFF
TRBV7-9	TRBJ2-1	TRBD2	-	TGTGCCAGCAGCTTAGAACGGACTAGCGGGGGCCATGAGCAGTTCTTC	CASSLERTSGGHEQFF
TRBV6-1	TRBJ1-6	-	-	TGTGCCAGCAGGCCCGGGTTAGAGGGATCACCCCTCCACTTT	CASRPGLEGSPLHF
TRBV11-1	TRBJ2-3	-	-	TGTGCCAGCAGCCACGGACAACCCTTTTCAGATACGCAGTATTTT	CASSHGQPFSDTQYF
TRBV5-1	TRBJ2-5	-	once	TGCGCCAGCAATATTGACAGGGTCTTTGACGGGAGAGGTGAGACCCAGTACTTC	CASNIDRVFDGRGETQYF
TRBV6-5	TRBJ1-1	-	-	TGTGCCAGCAGTTACTCGACAAATCTGAACACTGAAGCTTTCTTT	CASSYSTNLNTEAFF
TRBV11-2	TRBJ2-7	TRBD2	-	TGTGCCAGCAGCGTCCAGGGACTAGCGGGCTACGAGCAGTACTTC	CASSVQGLAGYEQYF
TRBV5-1	TRBJ2-5	TRBD1	-	TGCGCCAGCAGCTTGGGGACAGGGGAAGAGACCCAGTACTTC	CASSLGTGEETQYF
TRBV7-9	TRBJ2-2	TRBD1	-	TGTGCCAGCAGGACAGGGGGCGCCGACACCGGGGAGCTGTTTTTT	CASRTGGADTGELFF
TRBV6-1	TRBJ2-3	-	-	TGTGCCAGCAGCCCCCAAGATACGCAGTATTTT	CASSPQDTQYF